The source of this TCR beta chain is a study of blood T cell repertoires in COVID-19. Study-level background: The study drew acute and convalescent COVID-19 samples from the United States, Italy and Spain. Sources were T cells, B-cell-depleted T cells, or PBMCs; the material itself was cDNA or gDNA.

This clone was seen a handful of times. CDR1 is SGHNT, CDR2 YYREEE, per germline (reference sequence). CDR3 size: 14 residues. V was shortened by 0 bases and J by 3 bases, with 9 bases between the two germline ends. Original data processing: Counts of nucleated cells, estimated from reference gene primer amplification, were obtained. Some clones are missing from TCRdb's copy, which holds only in-frame ones; the method was immunoSEQ multiplex PCR. The V and J calls and the clone size are those of that table, but D and trimming were determined from the DNA. Of 200,000 or so clones in the sample, around 79% were seen once.

This TCR came from a man aged 60 to 69 with active or convalescent COVID-19. What was sequenced was peripheral blood. The gene calls are TRBV5-4 and TRBJ2-5; D gene uncertain. CDR3 in DNA: TGTGCCAGCAGCTTGGCCCTGCAGGAAGAGACCCAGTACTTC. Translated, it gives CASSLALQEETQYF.